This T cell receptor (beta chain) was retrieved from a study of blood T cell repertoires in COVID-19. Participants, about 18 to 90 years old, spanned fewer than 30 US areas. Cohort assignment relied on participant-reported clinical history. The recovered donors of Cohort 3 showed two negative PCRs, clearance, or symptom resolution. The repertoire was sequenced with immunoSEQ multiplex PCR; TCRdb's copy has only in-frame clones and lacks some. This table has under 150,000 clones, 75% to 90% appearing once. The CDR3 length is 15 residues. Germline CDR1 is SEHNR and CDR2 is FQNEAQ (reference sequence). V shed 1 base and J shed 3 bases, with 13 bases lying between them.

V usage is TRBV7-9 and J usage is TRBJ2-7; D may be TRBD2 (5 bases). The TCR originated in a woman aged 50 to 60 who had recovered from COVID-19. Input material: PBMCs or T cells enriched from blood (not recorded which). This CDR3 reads CASSLGPGTNYEQYF. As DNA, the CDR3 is TGTGCCAGCAGCTTAGGCCCGGGAACAAACTACGAGCAGTACTTC.